Reported below is one T cell receptor (beta chain). Its antigen remains unidentified. The sample belongs to a study of T-cell memory formation after mild COVID-19. Across the whole study: Largely, TCR clusters stayed within a single donor. The study, taken as a whole, reports: Some clones that responded were present in memory (sampled pre-infection), which suggests cross-reactive memory joined. For second-wave clones that peaked at day 37, SARS-CoV-2 specificity went unverified.

TCRdb re-called the 5' RACE reads with MiXCR, one entry per CDR3 protein. The sample includes approximately 250,000 distinct CDR3 sequences, roughly 15% of them seen just once. With 7 bases clipped from V and 4 bases from J, the junction kept 4 bases outside the gene matches. Germline V CDR1 and CDR2: DFQATT, SNEGSKA (reference sequence). The length of the CDR3 is 12 residues. This rearrangement joins TRBV20-1 to TRBJ1-3, with TRBD1 matching 7 bases. Sequenced: PBMCs or a T cell subset sorted from them (not recorded which). The sequence was collected from an adult woman who had mild COVID-19 (a few samples of this study predate the infection). Cell type and time point are not known. The CDR3, as DNA: TGCAGTGGAGGGGGACAGGGAAACACCATATATTTT. Amino acids: CSGGGQGNTIYF.